This is a list of T cell receptor beta chains from one sample in a study of Graves' ophthalmopathy and Graves' hyperthyroidism. TCRdb redid the calling of the multiplex PCR reads with MiXCR, one entry per CDR3 protein. The profile shows 500,000 to 800,000 distinct CDR3 sequences, over 40% of them singletons. Sequencing input: peripheral blood. Every receptor here comes from an adult man with Graves' ophthalmopathy. Both conserved end residues are part of each CDR3. The order of the fields is V gene, J gene, clone size, D gene, CDR3 protein, CDR3 DNA. A D gene is named only where the DNA matches it firmly. Clone size is given for some rows only: seen once, a few or many times, or a class if the clone is expanded.

V gene: TRBV10-3
J gene: TRBJ1-2
clone size: many
D gene: NA
CDR3 protein: CAISEKGIVGGYTF
CDR3 DNA: TGTGCCATCAGTGAGAAGGGGATAGTTGGTGGCTACACCTTC

V gene: TRBV6-6
J gene: TRBJ1-6
clone size: many
D gene: NA
CDR3 protein: CASNNGGPLHF
CDR3 DNA: TGTGCCAGCAATAACGGGGGTCCCCTCCACTTT

V gene: TRBV19
J gene: TRBJ2-2
clone size: NA
D gene: NA
CDR3 protein: CASTQPGETGELFF
CDR3 DNA: TGTGCCAGTACTCAGCCGGGGGAGACCGGGGAGCTGTTTTTT

V gene: TRBV7-2
J gene: TRBJ2-2
clone size: many
D gene: TRBD2
CDR3 protein: CASSFSGGGTGELFF
CDR3 DNA: TGTGCCAGCAGCTTTAGCGGGGGGGGCACCGGGGAGCTGTTTTTT

V gene: TRBV14
J gene: TRBJ1-2
clone size: NA
D gene: TRBD1
CDR3 protein: CASSQNRGNYGYTF
CDR3 DNA: TGTGCCAGCAGCCAGAACAGGGGGAACTATGGCTACACCTTC

V gene: TRBV25-1
J gene: TRBJ1-1
clone size: NA
D gene: NA
CDR3 protein: CASSQSGGYMNTEAFF
CDR3 DNA: TGTGCCAGCAGCCAGTCCGGCGGGTACATGAACACTGAAGCTTTCTTT

V gene: TRBV25-1
J gene: TRBJ1-2
clone size: NA
D gene: NA
CDR3 protein: CASSATEPDGYTF
CDR3 DNA: TGTGCCAGCAGTGCCACAGAGCCGGATGGCTACACCTTC

V gene: TRBV2
J gene: TRBJ2-6
clone size: NA
D gene: NA
CDR3 protein: CASSEDIGGANVLTF
CDR3 DNA: TGTGCCAGCAGTGAAGACATAGGTGGGGCCAACGTCCTGACTTTC

V gene: TRBV25-1
J gene: TRBJ1-1
clone size: NA
D gene: NA
CDR3 protein: CATNTATEAFF
CDR3 DNA: TGTGCCACCAACACGGCCACTGAAGCTTTCTTT

V gene: TRBV7-2
J gene: TRBJ1-3
clone size: many
D gene: TRBD1
CDR3 protein: CASSPRTGRYSGNTIYF
CDR3 DNA: TGTGCCAGCAGCCCACGGACAGGGCGCTACTCTGGAAACACCATATATTTT

V gene: TRBV29-1
J gene: TRBJ1-2
clone size: NA
D gene: TRBD1
CDR3 protein: CSVGVSDRVSDGYTF
CDR3 DNA: TGCAGCGTTGGTGTGTCGGACAGGGTATCGGATGGCTACACCTTC

V gene: TRBV6-4
J gene: TRBJ1-6
clone size: NA
D gene: TRBD1
CDR3 protein: CASRGTGGDSSPLHF
CDR3 DNA: TGTGCCAGCAGGGGGACAGGGGGCGATAGTTCACCCCTCCACTTT

V gene: TRBV5-4
J gene: TRBJ1-3
clone size: many
D gene: NA
CDR3 protein: CASSSLDNSGNTIYF
CDR3 DNA: TGTGCCAGCAGCTCATTGGACAACTCTGGAAACACCATATATTTT

V gene: TRBV30
J gene: TRBJ1-2
clone size: few
D gene: TRBD1
CDR3 protein: CAWRTGEGYTF
CDR3 DNA: TGTGCCTGGAGGACAGGGGAGGGCTACACCTTC

V gene: TRBV7-9
J gene: TRBJ1-5
clone size: NA
D gene: NA
CDR3 protein: CASSPSTEPNQPQHF
CDR3 DNA: TGTGCCAGCAGCCCGTCGACAGAGCCGAATCAGCCCCAGCATTTT

V gene: TRBV4-3
J gene: TRBJ1-4
clone size: few
D gene: NA
CDR3 protein: CASSDHRDPNEKLFF
CDR3 DNA: TGCGCCAGCAGCGACCACAGGGACCCTAATGAAAAACTGTTTTTT

V gene: TRBV25-1
J gene: TRBJ1-2
clone size: NA
D gene: TRBD1
CDR3 protein: CASSERGTGGGSGYTF
CDR3 DNA: TGTGCCAGCAGTGAACGGGGGACAGGGGGCGGCTCTGGCTACACCTTC

V gene: TRBV2
J gene: TRBJ1-2
clone size: many
D gene: TRBD1
CDR3 protein: CASSDEGTAGGYTF
CDR3 DNA: TGTGCCAGCAGTGATGAGGGGACAGCGGGGGGCTACACCTTC

V gene: TRBV4-2
J gene: TRBJ2-5
clone size: many
D gene: NA
CDR3 protein: CASSQEGARQETQYF
CDR3 DNA: TGTGCCAGCAGCCAAGAGGGGGCGCGTCAAGAGACCCAGTACTTC

V gene: TRBV2
J gene: TRBJ1-6
clone size: NA
D gene: NA
CDR3 protein: CVWSFGSSYNSPLHF
CDR3 DNA: TGTGTCTGGAGTTTCGGGAGCTCCTATAATTCACCCCTCCACTTT

V gene: TRBV9
J gene: TRBJ1-2
clone size: many
D gene: NA
CDR3 protein: CASSPSWRGTPNYGYTF
CDR3 DNA: TGTGCCAGCAGCCCTTCTTGGCGAGGGACACCTAACTATGGCTACACCTTC

V gene: TRBV10-3
J gene: TRBJ2-7
clone size: NA
D gene: NA
CDR3 protein: CAISGSGQYF
CDR3 DNA: TGTGCCATCAGTGGGAGCGGGCAGTACTTC

V gene: TRBV12-3/TRBV12-4
J gene: TRBJ1-2
clone size: NA
D gene: NA
CDR3 protein: CASSYRLTSGYTF
CDR3 DNA: TGTGCCAGCAGTTACCGACTTACAAGTGGCTACACCTTC

V gene: TRBV20-1
J gene: TRBJ2-5
clone size: NA
D gene: TRBD2
CDR3 protein: CSARGLAGGASGETQYF
CDR3 DNA: TGCAGTGCTAGAGGGCTAGCGGGGGGGGCCAGCGGAGAGACCCAGTACTTC

V gene: TRBV7-2
J gene: TRBJ2-7
clone size: few
D gene: NA
CDR3 protein: CASSLEGPGPYEQYF
CDR3 DNA: TGTGCCAGCAGCTTAGAGGGACCTGGACCCTACGAGCAGTACTTC

V gene: TRBV5-1
J gene: TRBJ2-5
clone size: many
D gene: NA
CDR3 protein: CASSIQGFQETQYF
CDR3 DNA: TGCGCCAGCAGCATCCAGGGATTCCAAGAGACCCAGTACTTC

V gene: TRBV19
J gene: TRBJ2-7
clone size: NA
D gene: NA
CDR3 protein: CASSIVRRSSPLYEQYF
CDR3 DNA: TGTGCCAGTAGTATAGTGCGGAGATCATCTCCGCTCTACGAGCAGTACTTC

V gene: TRBV25-1
J gene: TRBJ2-3
clone size: NA
D gene: NA
CDR3 protein: CASGGSSTDTQYF
CDR3 DNA: TGTGCTAGCGGCGGGTCTAGCACAGATACGCAGTATTTT

V gene: TRBV10-3
J gene: TRBJ2-2
clone size: NA
D gene: TRBD1
CDR3 protein: CAISATGAGNTGELFF
CDR3 DNA: TGTGCCATCAGCGCTACAGGGGCCGGAAACACCGGGGAGCTGTTTTTT

V gene: TRBV6-5
J gene: TRBJ2-5
clone size: many
D gene: NA
CDR3 protein: CASSRWGTQYF
CDR3 DNA: TGTGCCAGCAGCCGGTGGGGGACCCAGTACTTC

V gene: TRBV6-6
J gene: TRBJ1-5
clone size: NA
D gene: TRBD1
CDR3 protein: CASMKTDRTRQPQHF
CDR3 DNA: TGTGCCAGCATGAAGACGGACAGGACGAGGCAGCCCCAGCATTTT

V gene: TRBV7-2
J gene: TRBJ2-7
clone size: NA
D gene: NA
CDR3 protein: CASSQDRGANYEQYF
CDR3 DNA: TGTGCCAGCAGCCAAGATCGAGGGGCGAACTACGAGCAGTACTTC

V gene: TRBV20-1
J gene: TRBJ2-7
clone size: NA
D gene: NA
CDR3 protein: CSARGLASYEQYF
CDR3 DNA: TGCAGTGCTAGGGGATTAGCCTCCTACGAGCAGTACTTC

V gene: TRBV18
J gene: TRBJ2-7
clone size: few
D gene: NA
CDR3 protein: CASSPTVVSSYEQYF
CDR3 DNA: TGTGCCAGCTCACCAACGGTTGTTAGCTCCTACGAGCAGTACTTC

V gene: TRBV6-6
J gene: TRBJ1-2
clone size: NA
D gene: NA
CDR3 protein: CATTGQGNDGYTF
CDR3 DNA: TGTGCCACCACCGGGCAGGGGAATGACGGCTACACCTTC

V gene: TRBV29-1
J gene: TRBJ2-5
clone size: many
D gene: NA
CDR3 protein: CSVEDNRGETQYF
CDR3 DNA: TGCAGCGTTGAAGATAATCGGGGAGAGACCCAGTACTTC

V gene: TRBV5-1
J gene: TRBJ2-7
clone size: NA
D gene: NA
CDR3 protein: CASSFGSAPYEQYF
CDR3 DNA: TGCGCCAGCAGCTTTGGCAGTGCGCCCTACGAGCAGTACTTC

V gene: TRBV7-9
J gene: TRBJ2-5
clone size: many
D gene: NA
CDR3 protein: CASSNKVSLAASAQYF
CDR3 DNA: TGTGCCAGCAGCAATAAAGTTTCTCTGGCCGCGTCGGCCCAGTACTTC

V gene: TRBV5-1
J gene: TRBJ1-2
clone size: NA
D gene: TRBD1
CDR3 protein: CASSTDAGTGGAYGYTF
CDR3 DNA: TGCGCCAGCAGCACAGACGCCGGGACAGGGGGTGCCTATGGCTACACCTTC

V gene: TRBV24-1
J gene: TRBJ1-5
clone size: once
D gene: NA
CDR3 protein: CASSSNPGTLDNQPQHF
CDR3 DNA: TGTGCCAGCAGCTCAAATCCCGGGACTCTCGACAATCAGCCCCAGCATTTT

V gene: TRBV7-3
J gene: TRBJ1-2
clone size: NA
D gene: TRBD1
CDR3 protein: CASSLGGTGGEAGGYTF
CDR3 DNA: TGTGCCAGCAGCTTAGGCGGGACAGGGGGCGAGGCGGGTGGCTACACCTTC

V gene: TRBV10-3
J gene: TRBJ1-5
clone size: many
D gene: TRBD1
CDR3 protein: CASSYGQGWDQPQHF
CDR3 DNA: TGTGCCAGCAGTTACGGACAGGGATGGGATCAGCCCCAGCATTTT

V gene: TRBV6-5
J gene: TRBJ1-2
clone size: few
D gene: TRBD1
CDR3 protein: CASSLDRALSGYTF
CDR3 DNA: TGTGCCAGCAGTCTAGACAGGGCTCTTTCAGGCTACACCTTC

V gene: TRBV2
J gene: TRBJ1-4
clone size: NA
D gene: TRBD1
CDR3 protein: CASSLGTGWEKLFF
CDR3 DNA: TGTGCCAGCAGTCTCGGGACAGGGTGGGAAAAACTGTTTTTT

V gene: TRBV7-9
J gene: TRBJ1-6
clone size: many
D gene: NA
CDR3 protein: CASSASDSRSPLHF
CDR3 DNA: TGTGCCAGCAGCGCAAGCGACAGCCGCTCGCCCCTCCACTTT

V gene: TRBV6-1
J gene: TRBJ1-2
clone size: NA
D gene: NA
CDR3 protein: CASSAAWGGQDGYTF
CDR3 DNA: TGTGCCAGCAGTGCCGCCTGGGGGGGCCAGGATGGCTACACCTTC

V gene: TRBV7-2
J gene: TRBJ2-7
clone size: many
D gene: NA
CDR3 protein: CASSLVGKTTYEQYF
CDR3 DNA: TGTGCCAGCAGCTTAGTGGGGAAGACTACCTACGAGCAGTACTTC

V gene: TRBV7-8
J gene: TRBJ2-2
clone size: NA
D gene: NA
CDR3 protein: CASSLGGPTKHSRELFF
CDR3 DNA: TGTGCCAGCAGCTTAGGGGGACCGACTAAACACTCTCGGGAGCTGTTTTTT

V gene: TRBV7-2
J gene: TRBJ2-5
clone size: many
D gene: NA
CDR3 protein: CASSHVSWGRETQYF
CDR3 DNA: TGTGCCAGCAGCCACGTGTCATGGGGCAGGGAGACCCAGTACTTC

V gene: TRBV5-1
J gene: TRBJ1-1
clone size: NA
D gene: NA
CDR3 protein: CTSSLGAGSRHEAFF
CDR3 DNA: TGTACCAGCAGCTTAGGGGCAGGCTCCCGTCATGAAGCTTTCTTT

V gene: TRBV19
J gene: TRBJ2-3
clone size: NA
D gene: TRBD1
CDR3 protein: CASSGTGWTDTQYF
CDR3 DNA: TGTGCCAGTAGCGGGACAGGGTGGACAGATACGCAGTATTTT

V gene: TRBV19
J gene: TRBJ1-5
clone size: many
D gene: NA
CDR3 protein: CASSAQTGQPQHF
CDR3 DNA: TGTGCCAGTAGTGCCCAAACAGGCCAGCCCCAGCATTTT

V gene: TRBV4-1
J gene: TRBJ2-7
clone size: NA
D gene: NA
CDR3 protein: CASSQVFVPGVLYEQYF
CDR3 DNA: TGCGCCAGCAGCCAAGTTTTCGTGCCAGGGGTTCTTTACGAGCAGTACTTC